The following is a TCR beta chain sequence with its context. Trimming cost V 0 bases and J 5 bases; bases outside gene matches: 4. Looked up from germline, CDR1 is SGDLS and CDR2 is YYNGEE. The CDR3 runs to 14 residues. Sequencing targeted TCR beta in blood CD8+ and CD4+ T cells. Included as multiple sclerosis controls were treatment-naive patients who had stable or active relapsing-remitting disease. Reverse transcription of 0.5 to 1 ug RNA was performed with random hexamers. TCRdb re-called the immunoSEQ multiplex PCR reads through MiXCR, storing one row per CDR3 protein. The sample lists about 180,000 distinct CDR3 sequences, approximately 96% occurring once. The data originate from a study of CD8 T cells in Susac syndrome.

The source is a human donor with multiple sclerosis. The genes are TRBV9 and TRBJ2-5; 7 nucleotides match TRBD2. The sample was CD8+ T cells from PBMCs. This CDR3 is CASSVGGRAETQYF. The CDR3 bases are TGTGCCAGCAGCGTAGGCGGGAGAGCCGAGACCCAGTACTTC.